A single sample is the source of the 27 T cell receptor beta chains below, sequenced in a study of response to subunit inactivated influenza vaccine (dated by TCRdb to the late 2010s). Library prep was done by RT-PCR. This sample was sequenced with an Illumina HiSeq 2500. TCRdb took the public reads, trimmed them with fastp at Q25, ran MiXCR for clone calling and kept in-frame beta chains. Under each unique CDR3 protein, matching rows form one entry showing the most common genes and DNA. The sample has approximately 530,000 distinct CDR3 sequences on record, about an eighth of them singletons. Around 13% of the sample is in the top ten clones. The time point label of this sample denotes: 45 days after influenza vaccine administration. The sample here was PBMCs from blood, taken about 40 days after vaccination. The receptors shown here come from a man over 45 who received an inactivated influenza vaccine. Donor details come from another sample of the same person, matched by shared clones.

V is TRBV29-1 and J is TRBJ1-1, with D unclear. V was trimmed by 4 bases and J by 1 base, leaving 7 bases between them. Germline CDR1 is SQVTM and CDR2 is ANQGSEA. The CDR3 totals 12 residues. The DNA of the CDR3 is TGCAGCGTTGCCCGATCGAACACTGAAGCTTTCTTT. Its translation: CSVARSNTEAFF.

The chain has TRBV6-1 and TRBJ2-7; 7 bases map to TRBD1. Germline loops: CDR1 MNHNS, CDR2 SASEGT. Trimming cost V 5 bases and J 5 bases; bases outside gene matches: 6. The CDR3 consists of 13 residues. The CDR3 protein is CASSRSGTDEQYF. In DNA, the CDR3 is TGTGCCAGCAGTAGATCCGGGACAGACGAGCAGTACTTC.

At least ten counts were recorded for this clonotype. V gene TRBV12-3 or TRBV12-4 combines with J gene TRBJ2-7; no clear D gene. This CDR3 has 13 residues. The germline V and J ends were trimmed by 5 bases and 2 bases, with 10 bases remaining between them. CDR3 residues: CASSPRRTYEQYF. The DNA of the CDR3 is TGTGCCAGCAGTCCCCGGCGGACCTACGAGCAGTACTTC.

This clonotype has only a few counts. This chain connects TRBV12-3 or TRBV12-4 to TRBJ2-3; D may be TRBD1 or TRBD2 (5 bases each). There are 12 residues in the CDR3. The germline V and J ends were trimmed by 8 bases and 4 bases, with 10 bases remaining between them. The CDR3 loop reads CASGGPADTQYF. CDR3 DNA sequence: TGTGCCAGCGGGGGACCGGCAGATACGCAGTATTTT.

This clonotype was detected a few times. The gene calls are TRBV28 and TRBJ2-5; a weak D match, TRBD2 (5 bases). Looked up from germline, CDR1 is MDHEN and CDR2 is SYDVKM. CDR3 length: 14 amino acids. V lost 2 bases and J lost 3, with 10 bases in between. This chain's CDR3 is CASSLPSGKETQYF. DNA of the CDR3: TGTGCCAGCAGTTTACCTTCGGGGAAAGAGACCCAGTACTTC. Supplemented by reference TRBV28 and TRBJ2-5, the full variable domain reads DVKVTQSSRYLVKRTGEKVFLECVQDMDHENMFWYRQDPGLGLRLIYFSYDVKMKEKGDIPEGYSVSREKKERFSLILESASTNQTSMYLCASSLPSGKETQYFGPGTRLLVL.

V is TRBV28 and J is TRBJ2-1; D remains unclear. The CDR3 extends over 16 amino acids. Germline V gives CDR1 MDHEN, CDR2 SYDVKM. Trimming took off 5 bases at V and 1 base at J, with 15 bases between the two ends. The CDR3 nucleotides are TGTGCCAGCAGTCTCACAGTCTTTGGGTCCTACAATGAGCAGTTCTTC. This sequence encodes CASSLTVFGSYNEQFF.

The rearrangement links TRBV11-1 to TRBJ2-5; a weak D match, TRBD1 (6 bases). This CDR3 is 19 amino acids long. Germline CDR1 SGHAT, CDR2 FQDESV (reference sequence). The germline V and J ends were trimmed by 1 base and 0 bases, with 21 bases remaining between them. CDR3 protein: CASSLGLGALGLYQETQYF. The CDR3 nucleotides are TGTGCCAGCAGCTTAGGTTTGGGGGCCCTTGGATTGTACCAAGAGACCCAGTACTTC.

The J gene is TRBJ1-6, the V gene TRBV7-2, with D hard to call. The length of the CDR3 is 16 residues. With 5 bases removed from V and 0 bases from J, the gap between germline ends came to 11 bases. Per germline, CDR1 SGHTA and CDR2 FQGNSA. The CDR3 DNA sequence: TGTGCCAGCAGCGACCCCGTCAGCTCCTATAATTCACCCCTCCACTTT. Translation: CASSDPVSSYNSPLHF. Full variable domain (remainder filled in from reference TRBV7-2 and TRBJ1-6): GAGVSQSPSNKVTEKGKDVELRCDPISGHTALYWYRQSLGQGLEFLIYFQGNSAPDKSGLPSDRFSAERTGGSVSTLTIQRTQQEDSAVYLCASSDPVSSYNSPLHFGNGTRLTVT.

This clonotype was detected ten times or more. CDR3 region: CASSTFLADTGELFF. In DNA form, the CDR3 reads TGCGCCAGCAGCACCTTCCTAGCGGACACCGGGGAGCTGTTTTTT. The genes are TRBV4-3 and TRBJ2-2, with 7 bases that match TRBD2. From germline, CDR1 is LGHNA and CDR2 YSLEER. The CDR3 is 15 amino acids. V dropped 5 bases and J dropped 3; count of bases not matched to a gene: 6.

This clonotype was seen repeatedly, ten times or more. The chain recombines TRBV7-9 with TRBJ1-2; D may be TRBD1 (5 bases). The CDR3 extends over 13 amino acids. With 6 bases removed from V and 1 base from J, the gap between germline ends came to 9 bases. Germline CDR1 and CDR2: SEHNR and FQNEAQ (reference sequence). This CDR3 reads CASSLGLNYGYTF. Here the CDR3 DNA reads TGTGCCAGCAGTCTGGGGCTTAACTATGGCTACACCTTC. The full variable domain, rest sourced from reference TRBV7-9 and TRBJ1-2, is DTGVSQNPRHKITKRGQNVTFRCDPISEHNRLYWYRQTLGQGPEFLTYFQNEAQLEKSRLLSDRFSAERPKGSFSTLEIQRTEQGDSAMYLCASSLGLNYGYTFGSGTRLTVV.

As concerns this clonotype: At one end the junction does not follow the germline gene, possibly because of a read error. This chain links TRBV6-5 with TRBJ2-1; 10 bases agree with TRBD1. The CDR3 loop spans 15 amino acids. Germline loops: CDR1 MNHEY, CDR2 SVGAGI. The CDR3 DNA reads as TGTGCCAGCAGTAACGGACAGGGGGTCGTCGATGAGCAGTCCTTC. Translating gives CASSNGQGVVDEQSF.

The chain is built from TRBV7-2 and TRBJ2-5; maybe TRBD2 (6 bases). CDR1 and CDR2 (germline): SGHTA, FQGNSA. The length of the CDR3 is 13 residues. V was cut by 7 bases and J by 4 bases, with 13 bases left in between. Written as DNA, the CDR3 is TGTGCCAGCACCTCGGGAGCTGGAGAGACCCAGTACTTC. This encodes CASTSGAGETQYF.

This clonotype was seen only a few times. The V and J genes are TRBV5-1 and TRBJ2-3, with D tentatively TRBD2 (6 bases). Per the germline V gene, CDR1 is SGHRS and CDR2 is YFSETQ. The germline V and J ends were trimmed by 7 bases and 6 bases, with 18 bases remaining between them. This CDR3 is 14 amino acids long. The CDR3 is CASSLRRAWDTQYF. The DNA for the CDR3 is TGCGCCAGCTCACTTAGGAGGGCCTGGGATACGCAGTATTTT.

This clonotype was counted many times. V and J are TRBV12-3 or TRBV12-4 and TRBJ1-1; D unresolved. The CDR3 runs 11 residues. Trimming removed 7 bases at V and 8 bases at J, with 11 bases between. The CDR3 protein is CASTRRVEAFF. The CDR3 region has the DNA TGTGCCAGCACTAGAAGGGTAGAAGCTTTCTTT.

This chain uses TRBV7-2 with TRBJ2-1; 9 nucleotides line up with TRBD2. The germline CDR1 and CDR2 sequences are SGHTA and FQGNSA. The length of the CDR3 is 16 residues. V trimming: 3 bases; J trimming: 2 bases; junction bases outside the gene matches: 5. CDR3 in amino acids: CASSFVAGGPYNEQFF. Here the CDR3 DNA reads TGTGCCAGCAGCTTCGTGGCGGGAGGGCCCTACAATGAGCAGTTCTTC.

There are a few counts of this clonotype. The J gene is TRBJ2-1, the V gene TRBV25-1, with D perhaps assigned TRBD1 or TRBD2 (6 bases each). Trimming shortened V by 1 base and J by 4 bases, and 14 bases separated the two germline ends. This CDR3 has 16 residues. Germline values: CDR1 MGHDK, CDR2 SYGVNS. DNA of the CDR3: TGTGCCAGCAGTGAATTTGGGGGGCTGGGTTACAATGAGCAGTTCTTC. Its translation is CASSEFGGLGYNEQFF.

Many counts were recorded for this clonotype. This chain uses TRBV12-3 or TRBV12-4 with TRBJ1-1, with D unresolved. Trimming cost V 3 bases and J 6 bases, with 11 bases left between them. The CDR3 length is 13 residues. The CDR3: CASSLRADAEAFF. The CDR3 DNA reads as TGTGCCAGCAGTTTGAGGGCAGACGCTGAAGCTTTCTTT.

The chain's CDR3 is CASSLFRELQFF. The CDR3 DNA reads TGTGCCAGTAGTTTATTCCGGGAGTTGCAGTTCTTC. V usage is TRBV19 and J usage is TRBJ2-1; weak D call: TRBD2 (6 bases). Between the trimmed V and J ends, which lost 5 bases and 12 bases, there was a span of 14 bases. The CDR3 is made up of 12 amino acids. The germline V gene has CDR1 LNHDA and CDR2 SQIVND (reference sequence).

The CDR3 DNA sequence: TGCGCCAGCAGTTTGAGGGGTCCTCCCTATGGCTACACCTTC. Translation: CASSLRGPPYGYTF. This sequence joins TRBV10-2 and TRBJ1-2, with D tentatively TRBD1 (5 bases). This CDR3 contains 14 residues. Trimming took off 5 bases at V and 4 bases at J, with 14 bases between the two ends. From germline, CDR1 is WSHSY and CDR2 SAAADI.

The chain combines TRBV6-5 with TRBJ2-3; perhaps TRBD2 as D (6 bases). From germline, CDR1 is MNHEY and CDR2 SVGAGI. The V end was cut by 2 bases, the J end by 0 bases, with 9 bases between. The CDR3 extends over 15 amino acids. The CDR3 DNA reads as TGTGCCAGCAGTTACACTAGCCCCAGCACAGATACGCAGTATTTT. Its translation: CASSYTSPSTDTQYF.

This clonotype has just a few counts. This CDR3 reads CASSPIAGQETQYF. The CDR3 bases are TGCGCCAGCAGCCCCATAGCGGGACAAGAGACCCAGTACTTC. This chain connects TRBV5-1 to TRBJ2-5; 8 nucleotides match TRBD2. Looked up from germline, CDR1 is SGHRS and CDR2 is YFSETQ. CDR3 length: 14 residues. V trimming: 4 bases; J trimming: 2 bases; junction bases outside the gene matches: 4.

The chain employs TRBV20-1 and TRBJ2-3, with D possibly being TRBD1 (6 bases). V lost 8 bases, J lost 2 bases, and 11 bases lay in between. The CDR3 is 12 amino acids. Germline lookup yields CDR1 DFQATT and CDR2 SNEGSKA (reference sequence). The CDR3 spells CSPRGFTDTQYF. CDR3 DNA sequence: TGCAGTCCAAGGGGGTTCACAGATACGCAGTATTTT.

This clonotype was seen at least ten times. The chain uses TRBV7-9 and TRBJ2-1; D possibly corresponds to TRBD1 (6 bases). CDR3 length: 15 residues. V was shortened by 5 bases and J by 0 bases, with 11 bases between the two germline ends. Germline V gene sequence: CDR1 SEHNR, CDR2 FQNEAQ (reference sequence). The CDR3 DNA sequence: TGTGCCAGCAGCGGGGGACAATTCTCCTACAATGAGCAGTTCTTC. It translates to CASSGGQFSYNEQFF.

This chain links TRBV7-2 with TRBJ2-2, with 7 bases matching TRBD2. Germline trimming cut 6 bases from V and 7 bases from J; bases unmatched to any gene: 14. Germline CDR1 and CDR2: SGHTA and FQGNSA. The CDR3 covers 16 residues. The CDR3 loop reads CASRESRGGGIGELFF. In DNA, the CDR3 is TGTGCCAGCAGGGAATCCCGCGGGGGTGGGATCGGGGAGCTGTTTTTT.

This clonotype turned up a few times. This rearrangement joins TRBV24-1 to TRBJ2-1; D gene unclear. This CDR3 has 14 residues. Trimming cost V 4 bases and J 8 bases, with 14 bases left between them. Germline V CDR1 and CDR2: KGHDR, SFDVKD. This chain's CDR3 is CATSDRARPHEQFF. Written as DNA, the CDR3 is TGTGCCACCAGTGACCGTGCTCGACCCCATGAGCAGTTCTTC.

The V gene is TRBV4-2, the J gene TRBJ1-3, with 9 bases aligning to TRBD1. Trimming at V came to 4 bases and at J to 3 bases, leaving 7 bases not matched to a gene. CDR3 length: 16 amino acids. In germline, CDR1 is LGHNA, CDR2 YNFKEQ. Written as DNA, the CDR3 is TGTGCCAGCAGCCGAGGACAGGGGTTAATTGGAAACACCATATATTTT. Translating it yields CASSRGQGLIGNTIYF.

CDR3 sequence (DNA): TGTGCCAGCAGACTCGGACAGGGGGCTGAGCAGTTCTTC. The encoded protein is CASRLGQGAEQFF. The V and J genes are TRBV12-3 or TRBV12-4 and TRBJ2-1; 11 nucleotides match TRBD1. This CDR3 region has 13 residues. J gave up 9 bases and V 6 bases, and 4 bases lay outside the gene matches.